This entry lists 25 T cell receptor beta chains sequenced from one sample in a study of blood T cell repertoires in COVID-19. Data came from immunoSEQ multiplex PCR; TCRdb stores just in-frame clones and leaves some out. The table includes some 240,000 clones, 70% to 85% detected once. Input material: peripheral blood. These TCRs come from a woman aged 80 or over with acute or convalescent COVID-19.

This sequence joins TRBV6-5 and TRBJ2-1; D is perhaps TRBD1 (7 bases). The CDR3 is 14 amino acids. Trimming removed 4 bases from V and 3 bases from J, with 10 bases in between. Germline CDR1 MNHEY, CDR2 SVGAGI. Here the CDR3 reads CASSFQGGYNEQFF. CDR3 nucleotides: TGTGCCAGCAGTTTCCAGGGGGGCTACAATGAGCAGTTCTTC.

The V call is TRBV19, the J call TRBJ1-5; perhaps TRBD1 as D (5 bases). The ends were cut back, 3 bases at V and 6 bases at J, with 18 bases in the middle. CDR1 LNHDA and CDR2 SQIVND come from the germline V gene (reference sequence). CDR3 length: 16 amino acids. The chain's CDR3 is CASSMGRGKESQPQHF. The CDR3 DNA follows: TGTGCCAGTAGTATGGGGCGGGGGAAGGAAAGTCAGCCCCAGCATTTT. Together with reference TRBV19 and TRBJ1-5, the CDR3 gives the full variable domain: DGGITQSPKYLFRKEGQNVTLSCEQNLNHDAMYWYRQDPGQGLRLIYYSQIVNDFQKGDIAEGYSVSREKKESFPLTVTSAQKNPTAFYLCASSMGRGKESQPQHFGDGTRLSIL.

The chain joins TRBV5-1 to TRBJ2-5; the D gene is possibly TRBD2 (7 bases). This CDR3 region has 17 residues. Trimming removed 0 bases from V and 0 bases from J, with 15 bases in between. CDR1 is SGHRS, CDR2 YFSETQ, per germline. CDR3 nucleotide sequence: TGCGCCAGCAGCTTGGCTGCGGCGGGGGCCAACCAAGAGACCCAGTACTTC. Encoded protein: CASSLAAAGANQETQYF.

The rearrangement uses TRBV6-5 and TRBJ1-2; 8 positions match TRBD1. Trimming at V came to 5 bases and at J to 6 bases, leaving 11 bases not matched to a gene. Germline V gene sequence: CDR1 MNHEY, CDR2 SVGAGI. The CDR3 runs 15 residues. The CDR3 sequence: CASSPGQGGRDGYTF. The CDR3 DNA follows: TGTGCCAGCAGTCCTGGACAGGGTGGGAGGGATGGCTACACCTTC.

The chain carries TRBV28 and TRBJ2-7; possible D gene TRBD1, 5 bases. V lost 1 base and J 0 bases, leaving 22 bases between the germline ends. From germline, CDR1 is MDHEN and CDR2 SYDVKM. The CDR3 is 19 amino acids. CDR3 loop: CASSLSRPKGKPSSYEQYF. The CDR3 DNA reads as TGTGCCAGCAGTTTATCCAGGCCCAAGGGGAAACCGAGCTCCTACGAGCAGTACTTC.

The V gene is TRBV11-2, the J gene TRBJ2-1; D may be TRBD2 (5 bases). V lost 1 base and J lost 0, with 7 bases in between. The CDR3 totals 15 residues. The germline V gene encodes CDR1 SGHAT and CDR2 FQNNGV. The CDR3 sequence: CASSLAGSSYNEQFF. The CDR3 DNA reads as TGTGCCAGCAGCTTAGCGGGGAGCTCCTACAATGAGCAGTTCTTC.

The chain links TRBV11-2 to TRBJ1-2; D not resolved. Germline V gene lookup returns CDR1 SGHAT and CDR2 FQNNGV. CDR3 length equals 13 residues. Trimming took off 1 base at V and 5 bases at J, with 8 bases between the two ends. The CDR3 sequence is CASSLASQYGYTF. CDR3 nucleotides: TGTGCCAGCAGCTTAGCATCCCAATATGGCTACACCTTC.

The rearrangement links TRBV7-2 to TRBJ1-3; 8 bases are shared with TRBD1. Looked up from germline, CDR1 is SGHTA and CDR2 is FQGNSA. V was pared by 5 bases and J by 3 bases, with 3 bases of the junction left unmatched. The CDR3 loop spans 14 amino acids. The CDR3 nucleotides read TGTGCCAGCAGCCCGGGGACAGGTGGAAACACCATATATTTT. This codes for CASSPGTGGNTIYF.

This clone was detected only once. V and J are TRBV29-1 and TRBJ1-1; D unresolved. The V gene's germline CDR1 is SQVTM and CDR2 ANQGSEA. This CDR3 has 13 residues. V lost 3 bases and J 3 bases, leaving 11 bases between the germline ends. The CDR3, as DNA: TGCAGCGTTGAGTATTGGAGGGACACTGAAGCTTTCTTT. Translation gives CSVEYWRDTEAFF.

The genes are TRBV7-2 and TRBJ2-1, with D possibly matching TRBD2 (6 bases). V was trimmed by 5 bases and J by 4 bases, leaving 15 bases between them. CDR3 length: 15 residues. CDR1 is SGHTA, CDR2 FQGNSA, per germline. This chain's CDR3 is CASSPTGLGYNEQFF. CDR3 DNA sequence: TGTGCCAGCAGCCCCACGGGACTTGGTTACAATGAGCAGTTCTTC.

V and J are TRBV2 and TRBJ2-3; the match to TRBD1 covers 9 bases. V gave up 7 bases and J gave up 7 bases; unmatched junction bases: 9. The CDR3 runs 14 residues. Germline V CDR1 and CDR2: SNHLY, FYNNEI. Written as DNA, the CDR3 is TGTGCCAGCATCCGGGACAGGGTGGAAAATACGCAGTATTTT. Protein sequence: CASIRDRVENTQYF.

V is TRBV18 and J is TRBJ2-7; perhaps TRBD1 as D (5 bases). Trimming left V 0 bases short and J 2 bases short, with 8 bases between. Germline CDR1 reads KGHSH; CDR2 reads LQKENI. The CDR3 totals 14 residues. The CDR3 bases are TGTGCCAGCTCACCACCGCAGGGTCCCTACGAGCAGTACTTC. This translates into CASSPPQGPYEQYF.

The chain combines TRBV18 with TRBJ2-5, with 7 bases that match TRBD2. The J segment lost 3 bases and the V segment lost 4 bases, leaving 8 bases of the junction unmatched. Per the germline V gene, CDR1 is KGHSH and CDR2 is LQKENI. This CDR3 is 15 amino acids long. In DNA form, the CDR3 reads TGTGCCAGCTCACTCTTTTCGGGGGGAAAAGAGACCCAGTACTTC. Translated: CASSLFSGGKETQYF.

This chain connects TRBV18 to TRBJ2-7; tentative D call: TRBD1 (5 bases). With 5 bases removed from V and 0 bases from J, the gap between germline ends came to 8 bases. Germline V CDR1 and CDR2: KGHSH, LQKENI. The CDR3 is 13 residues long. The CDR3 sequence: CASSTTVSYEQYF. The DNA of the CDR3 is TGTGCCAGCTCAACGACAGTCTCCTACGAGCAGTACTTC. Variable domain in full (rest from reference TRBV18 and TRBJ2-7): NAGVMQNPRHLVRRRGQEARLRCSPMKGHSHVYWYRQLPEEGLKFMVYLQKENIIDESGMPKERFSAEFPKEGPSILRIQQVVRGDSAAYFCASSTTVSYEQYFGPGTRLTVT.

The rearrangement uses TRBV19 and TRBJ1-3; D remains unclear. This CDR3 is 14 amino acids long. V was shortened by 3 bases and J by 4 bases, with 10 bases between the two germline ends. The germline gives CDR1 LNHDA, CDR2 SQIVND (reference sequence). CDR3 coding DNA: TGTGCCAGTAGTATCAGAGGTCACGGAAACACCATATATTTT. Its translation: CASSIRGHGNTIYF.

The genes are TRBV6-5 and TRBJ1-3; no clear D. CDR1 is MNHEY and CDR2 is SVGAGI in the germline V gene. The CDR3 sequence is 14 residues long. Between the trimmed V and J ends, which lost 6 bases and 2 bases, there was a span of 11 bases. The CDR3 loop is CASSPPPPGNTIYF. The CDR3 nucleotides are TGTGCCAGCAGCCCCCCTCCCCCTGGAAACACCATATATTTT.

This clone was seen a handful of times. The chain has TRBV6-1 and TRBJ1-5, with D uncertain. This CDR3 is 17 amino acids long. Trimming stripped 3 bases from V and 0 bases from J, with 15 bases between. Per germline, CDR1 MNHNS and CDR2 SASEGT. The CDR3 reads CASSDRLQTHSNQPQHF. The CDR3 DNA sequence: TGTGCCAGCAGTGACAGGTTACAAACCCATAGCAATCAGCCCCAGCATTTT.

V gene TRBV5-4 combines with J gene TRBJ2-3; TRBD1 agrees at 7 bases. The CDR3 totals 15 residues. The germline V gene has CDR1 SGHNT and CDR2 YYREEE (reference sequence). Trimming cost V 4 bases and J 0 bases; bases outside gene matches: 5. The CDR3 DNA reads TGTGCCAGCAGCAACCGGGACAGAAGCACAGATACGCAGTATTTT. It encodes CASSNRDRSTDTQYF.

This rearrangement joins TRBV6-5 to TRBJ2-7; 7 bases map to TRBD1. J was trimmed by 1 base and V by 6 bases; bases with no gene match: 9. CDR3 size: 15 residues. Germline V gene lookup returns CDR1 MNHEY and CDR2 SVGAGI. In DNA form, the CDR3 reads TGTGCCAGCAGCCCAGGGGGTCCAGGTTCCTACGAGCAGTACTTC. Translating it yields CASSPGGPGSYEQYF.

The rearrangement links TRBV2 to TRBJ2-2, with TRBD1 matching over 8 bases. There are 15 residues in the CDR3. The germline V gene encodes CDR1 SNHLY and CDR2 FYNNEI. The ends lost 7 bases at V and 8 bases at J; junction bases unmatched: 12. CDR3 residues: CASTQTGAVVGELFF. CDR3 in DNA: TGTGCCAGCACCCAGACAGGGGCCGTGGTGGGGGAGCTGTTTTTT.

The V and J genes are TRBV3-1 (or the pseudogene TRBV3-2) and TRBJ2-2; D is perhaps TRBD1 (6 bases). In germline, CDR1 is LGHDT, CDR2 YNNKEL (reference sequence). The germline V and J ends were trimmed by 1 base and 2 bases, with 11 bases remaining between them. This CDR3 has 16 amino acids. This CDR3 is CASSQVGTPNTGELFF. The CDR3 DNA reads as TGTGCCAGCAGCCAAGTCGGGACACCAAACACCGGGGAGCTGTTTTTT.

The rearrangement joins TRBV6-1 to TRBJ1-3, with 7 bases lining up with TRBD1. The V gene's germline CDR1 is MNHNS and CDR2 SASEGT. V trimming: 1 base; J trimming: 0 bases; junction bases outside the gene matches: 12. This CDR3 spans 19 amino acids. The CDR3 DNA sequence: TGTGCCAGCAGTGAAGAGTCTCGCTTAACAGGGGCCTCTGGAAACACCATATATTTT. Its translation is CASSEESRLTGASGNTIYF.

The chain couples TRBV7-2 to TRBJ2-3; 13 nucleotides align to TRBD2. CDR1 and CDR2 from the germline V gene are SGHTA and FQGNSA. V lost 5 bases, J lost 3 bases, and 5 bases stayed unmatched. CDR3 size: 16 residues. CDR3: CASSPRLAGGTDTQYF. CDR3 bases: TGTGCCAGCAGCCCCAGACTAGCGGGGGGAACAGATACGCAGTATTTT.

This clone was seen more than once but under ten times. The chain carries TRBV30 and TRBJ1-2; the match to TRBD1 covers 9 bases. The CDR3 covers 15 residues. The V and J ends lost 0 bases and 3 bases, in that order; junction bases with no gene match: 5. Germline assignment: CDR1 GTSNPN and CDR2 SVGIG (reference sequence). CDR3 DNA: TGTGCCTGGAGTGTTGGACAGGGGTTTGACTATGGCTACACCTTC. It translates to CAWSVGQGFDYGYTF.

V is TRBV3-1 (or the pseudogene TRBV3-2) and J is TRBJ2-5; TRBD2 matches at 10 bases. With V trimmed by 5 bases and J by 2 bases, 5 bases remained unmatched. Germline V lookup: CDR1 LGHDT, CDR2 YNNKEL (reference sequence). The CDR3 extends over 15 amino acids. CDR3 DNA: TGTGCCAGCAGCTGGACTAGCGGTCGTCAAGAGACCCAGTACTTC. This encodes CASSWTSGRQETQYF.